A selection of T cell receptor beta chains follows, all from one sample in a study of control samples from healthy donors and cancer patients. The repertoire was sequenced with immunoSEQ multiplex PCR; TCRdb's copy has only in-frame clones and lacks some. Here the sample spans 90,000 to 100,000 clones, 79% being singletons. The sequenced sample was blood. These receptors all stem from a woman under 40 in good health. Each CDR3 is given with its conserved first and last residue. D genes are given only for firm matches. Clone size is shown for a subset of rows, as once, few, many or a class of expanded clone.

clone_size d_call j_call v_call cdr3_nt cdr3_aa
- - TRBJ1-2 TRBV6-5 TGTGCCAGCAGAGGAATGGACTATGGCTACACCTTC CASRGMDYGYTF
- - TRBJ1-1 TRBV9 TGTGCCAGCAGCGTAGAGTTGGACACTGAAGCTTTCTTT CASSVELDTEAFF
- - TRBJ1-5 TRBV24-1 TGTGCCACCAGTGATTCTGACAGCCACAATCAGCCCCAGCATTTT CATSDSDSHNQPQHF
- TRBD1 TRBJ1-2 TRBV19 TGTGCCAGTAGTATACCTTCGGACAGGGCCGACTATGGCTACACCTTC CASSIPSDRADYGYTF
- TRBD2 TRBJ2-7 TRBV2 TGTGCCAGCAGTCGGACTAGCGGGCCCTACGAGCAGTACTTC CASSRTSGPYEQYF
few TRBD1 TRBJ2-3 TRBV4-3 TGCGCCAGCAGCCAAGAATGGAGGACAGGGGGCCGAACAGATACGCAGTATTTT CASSQEWRTGGRTDTQYF
- TRBD1 TRBJ2-7 TRBV5-1 TGCGCCAGCAGCCCAGTGGGACAGGGCTCGTGGGGCGAGCAGTACTTC CASSPVGQGSWGEQYF
once - TRBJ2-3 TRBV20-1 TGCAGTGCGTCGGATGCGGATACGCAGTATTTT CSASDADTQYF
once TRBD1 TRBJ1-1 TRBV5-1 TGCGCCAGCAGCGAGCCAGGGGGCACTGAAGCTTTCTTT CASSEPGGTEAFF
many - TRBJ1-6 TRBV4-1 TGCGCCAGCAGCGACAGACAGTTGTCACCCCTCCACTTT CASSDRQLSPLHF
few - TRBJ2-7 TRBV10-2 TGCGCCAGCAGTGACTTTAACGAGCAGTACTTC CASSDFNEQYF
- TRBD1 TRBJ1-2 TRBV5-1 TGCGCCAGCAGCTTGTTGGGACAGGGGATGTACACCTTC CASSLLGQGMYTF
- - TRBJ2-3 TRBV7-2 TGTGCCAGCAGCTTAGGGGGGGCCGGCGCAGATACGCAGTATTTT CASSLGGAGADTQYF
- - TRBJ2-3 TRBV5-4 TGTGCCAGCAGCTTGCGGGATATGGGGGGCAGAGATACGCAGTATTTT CASSLRDMGGRDTQYF
- TRBD1 TRBJ1-1 TRBV11-2 TGTGCCAGCAGCCCACTGGGGACAGGAAAAGGTATGAACACTGAAGCTTTCTTT CASSPLGTGKGMNTEAFF
medium-sized TRBD1 TRBJ1-5 TRBV24-1 TGTGCCACCAGTGATTCGCCAGGGGGGAGTAACAGGGCCGGCAATCAGCCCCAGCATTTT CATSDSPGGSNRAGNQPQHF
once - TRBJ1-1 TRBV9 TGTGCCAGCAGCGTGGCAGGGAACACTGAAGCTTTCTTT CASSVAGNTEAFF
- TRBD1 TRBJ1-4 TRBV10-3 TGTGCCATCAGTGAGTCATCGGGCAGGGGGTTTGCAACTAATGAAAAACTGTTTTTT CAISESSGRGFATNEKLFF
- - TRBJ2-3 TRBV19 TGTGCCAGTAGTATTGGGACACTCCCCGATACGCAGTATTTT CASSIGTLPDTQYF
- - TRBJ1-2 TRBV19 TGTGCCAGTAGTATAACGGTAGAGGGTGACTATGGCTACACCTTC CASSITVEGDYGYTF
- - TRBJ1-2 TRBV6-5 TGTGCCAGCAGTTACCAGGGGCGCGGGGGCTACACCTTC CASSYQGRGGYTF
- - TRBJ1-1 TRBV19 TGTGCCAGTAGTATAAGGGCACTGAACACTGAAGCTTTCTTT CASSIRALNTEAFF
- - TRBJ1-1 TRBV6-5 TGTGCCAGCCCGAACAAAGACCCGGGAACTCAGCGATTT CASPNKDPGTQRF
- - TRBJ1-3 TRBV18 TGTGCCAGCTCACCAATTAGTTTGCCAGGTTACCGCTCTGGAAACACCATATATTTT CASSPISLPGYRSGNTIYF
- - TRBJ2-3 TRBV5-4 TGTGCCAGCAGCCGGGACTCCTTCACAGATACGCAGTATTTT CASSRDSFTDTQYF
- - TRBJ2-3 TRBV5-1 TGCGCCAGCAGCTTCAGGCGGGGAGGTGATACGCAGTATTTT CASSFRRGGDTQYF
- TRBD2 TRBJ2-2 TRBV5-6 TGTGCCAGCAGCTTGGGACTAGCGGGGGGCCGTAACACCGGGGAGCTGTTTTTT CASSLGLAGGRNTGELFF